A selection of T cell receptor beta chains follows, all from one sample in a study of shared clonotypes between healthy human individuals. TCRdb keeps only in-frame clones here, not all; method: immunoSEQ multiplex PCR. The sample has about a million clones; about 75% are singletons. The sample was memory CD4+ T cells sorted from blood. Receptors were obtained from a man aged 18-30 years in good health. The CDR3 runs from the conserved cysteine through the conserved F or W. D genes are given only for firm matches. Some rows mark clone size as missing; the rest say once, few, many or name a class of expanded clone.

NA	TRBD2	TRBJ2-1	TRBV30	CAWRSLLAGSYNEQFF	TGTGCCTGGAGAAGCCTGCTAGCGGGATCCTACAATGAGCAGTTCTTC
NA	TRBD1	TRBJ1-2	TRBV19	CASTRQGIDYGYTF	TGTGCCAGTACCCGACAGGGAATAGACTATGGCTACACCTTC
NA	TRBD1	TRBJ1-2	TRBV15	CATSRDDRVYTF	TGTGCCACCAGCAGAGACGACAGGGTCTACACCTTC
NA	NA	TRBJ2-7	TRBV10-1	CASRHYEQYF	TGCGCCAGCAGACACTACGAGCAGTACTTC
NA	TRBD2	TRBJ2-5	TRBV5-6	CASSPLTGGETQYF	TGTGCCAGCAGCCCCCTCACGGGAGGCGAGACCCAGTACTTC
few	NA	TRBJ1-3	TRBV6-4	CASTPSGPRGNTIYF	TGTGCCAGCACACCATCGGGTCCCCGAGGAAACACCATATATTTT
NA	NA	TRBJ2-7	TRBV11-2	CASGLQPVGEQYF	TGTGCCAGCGGGCTTCAACCCGTCGGCGAGCAGTACTTC
NA	NA	TRBJ2-7	TRBV27	CASSLSFLGAEQYF	TGTGCCAGCAGTTTATCCTTTCTGGGGGCCGAGCAGTACTTC
NA	TRBD2	TRBJ2-3	TRBV5-4	CASSLRTSGAYTDTQYF	TGTGCCAGCAGCTTGCGGACTAGCGGGGCATACACAGATACGCAGTATTTT
NA	TRBD1	TRBJ1-4	TRBV5-1	CASSLAIEGDRGKGKLFF	TGCGCCAGCAGCTTGGCCATCGAGGGTGACAGGGGGAAAGGAAAACTGTTTTTT
NA	NA	TRBJ1-4	TRBV5-4	CASSLAGGGADEKLFF	TGTGCCAGCAGCTTGGCCGGAGGGGGGGCGGATGAAAAACTGTTTTTT
few	NA	TRBJ2-2	TRBV5-6	CASSLVFGELFF	TGTGCCAGCAGCTTGGTATTCGGGGAGCTGTTTTTT